This T cell receptor delta chain was profiled in a study of delta chains in infants with herpesvirus infections. Overall study findings and caveats: A few infants infected before 120 days plus one congenital case had the public Vdelta1 clonotype.

To note about this clone: Its antigen is as yet unknown.

V gave up 4 bases and J gave up 9 bases, with 30 bases separating them. The CDR3 is made up of 18 amino acids. CDR1 TSWWSYY and CDR2 QGS come from the germline V gene. Gamma-chain- and delta-chain-specific primers converted PBMC RNA into TCR cDNA. TCRdb ran CATT on the RT-PCR reads. Here the sample spans approximately 1,000 delta-chain clones, around two fifths being singletons. V gene TRDV1 combines with J gene TRDJ1; tentatively, D is TRDD2 or TRDD3 (6 bases each). The TCR originated in a human donor who was a Ugandan infant, either HIV-exposed or HIV-unexposed (not recorded which). Sequenced here: peripheral blood, sampled at time point 3 of longitudinal follow-up. Here the CDR3 DNA reads TGTGCTCTTGGGGGCTCGGACTTCCTGGGACTGTACTGGGTAGAACTCATCTTT. Its protein is CALGGSDFLGLYWVELIF.